These 14 T cell receptor beta chains share one sample of origin, sequenced in a study of T cell repertoires in cytomegalovirus infection (dated by TCRdb to about 2019). The instrument given in TCRdb is Illumina HiSeq 1500. TCRdb reanalyzed the raw reads on its own, using fastp at Q25 for trimming and MiXCR for clone calling, and kept in-frame beta chains. Identical CDR3 proteins give one entry, which carries the most common genes and DNA. The sample has 200,000 or so distinct CDR3 sequences on record, about 30% of them singletons. The top ten constitute under 35% of the sample. The specimen sequenced was PBMCs. The receptor set was obtained from a human donor in good health (CMV status not recorded). Some clones in this sample may be carry-over from other donors' samples.

The rearrangement joins TRBV20-1 to TRBJ2-7; D unclear. The CDR3 is 14 residues long. Germline V gene sequence: CDR1 DFQATT, CDR2 SNEGSKA (reference sequence). V lost 1 base and J lost 0, with 10 bases in between. The CDR3 nucleotides are TGCAGTGCTAGAGTTCCGACCCGCTCCTACGAGCAGTACTTC. Encoded protein: CSARVPTRSYEQYF.

The gene calls are TRBV6-2 or TRBV6-3 and TRBJ1-5, with a tentative D call TRBD1 (6 bases). CDR1 is MNHEY and CDR2 is SVGEGT in the germline V gene. The CDR3 sequence is 18 residues long. Between the trimmed V and J ends, which lost 0 bases and 0 bases, there was a span of 15 bases. CDR3 sequence (DNA): TGTGCCAGCAGTTACTCGAGATCGGGGGCCTTTAGCAATCAGCCCCAGCATTTT. This gives the protein CASSYSRSGAFSNQPQHF.

This clonotype was recorded a few times. V gene TRBV5-5 combines with J gene TRBJ1-1; 8 bases map to TRBD1. CDR1 and CDR2 (germline): SGHKS, YYEKEE (reference sequence). This CDR3 is built from 16 residues. The ends lost 3 bases at V and 1 base at J; junction bases unmatched: 8. The CDR3 is CASSSFPGTGNTEAFF. CDR3 in DNA: TGTGCCAGCAGCTCCTTCCCCGGGACAGGGAACACTGAAGCTTTCTTT.

This clonotype showed up many times. The chain joins TRBV7-2 to TRBJ2-7, with unresolved D. The V and J ends lost 5 bases and 0 bases respectively, with 17 bases between them. Looked up from germline, CDR1 is SGHTA and CDR2 is FQGNSA. The CDR3 sequence is 16 residues long. The CDR3 DNA reads as TGTGCCAGCAGCACACACCGTCCCCCGAGCTCCTACGAGCAGTACTTC. Translation: CASSTHRPPSSYEQYF. Full variable domain (outside the CDR3, taken from reference TRBV7-2 and TRBJ2-7): GAGVSQSPSNKVTEKGKDVELRCDPISGHTALYWYRQSLGQGLEFLIYFQGNSAPDKSGLPSDRFSAERTGGSVSTLTIQRTQQEDSAVYLCASSTHRPPSSYEQYFGPGTRLTVT.

In its sample, this clonotype was seen a few times. The chain has TRBV10-3 and TRBJ1-2; tentatively, D is TRBD1 (6 bases). V was shortened by 11 bases and J by 4 bases, with 23 bases between the two germline ends. The length of the CDR3 is 15 residues. CDR1 is ENHRY, CDR2 SYGVKD, per germline. The CDR3 here is CAHSSNRDTAYGYTF. The CDR3 nucleotides are TGTGCCCACTCGTCCAACCGGGACACGGCCTATGGCTACACCTTC.

A few counts support this clonotype. This chain uses TRBV7-3 with TRBJ2-1, with TRBD2 matching over 9 bases. In germline, CDR1 is SGHTA, CDR2 FQGTGA. The J segment lost 5 bases and the V segment lost 2 bases, leaving 7 bases of the junction unmatched. This CDR3 is 16 amino acids long. Here the CDR3 DNA reads TGTGCCAGCAGCTTAGGGGTTAGCGGGGGCCACAATGAGCAGTTCTTC. Protein sequence: CASSLGVSGGHNEQFF.

The chain carries TRBV2 and TRBJ1-6; 9 nucleotides line up with TRBD1. V shed 5 bases and J 12 bases; nucleotides not matched to a gene: 11. The CDR3 runs to 15 residues. Germline V gene lookup returns CDR1 SNHLY and CDR2 FYNNEI. This chain's CDR3 is CASSPGTGTGRPLHF. The CDR3 coding sequence is TGTGCCAGCAGTCCCGGGACAGGGACGGGTCGACCCCTCCACTTT.

The table lists this clonotype with a few counts. The rearrangement links TRBV7-2 to TRBJ2-7; 7 positions match TRBD1. Per the germline V gene, CDR1 is SGHTA and CDR2 is FQGNSA. The CDR3 consists of 14 residues. J lost 5 bases, V lost 5 bases, and 9 bases had no gene match. The CDR3 spells CASSRRDRAHEQYF. In nucleotides, the CDR3 is TGTGCCAGCAGCCGAAGGGACAGAGCCCACGAGCAGTACTTC.

The V gene is TRBV27, the J gene TRBJ2-1; TRBD2 matches at 12 bases. The CDR3 extends over 17 amino acids. Germline loops: CDR1 MNHEY, CDR2 SMNVEV (reference sequence). V lost 6 bases to trimming and J lost 3 bases; unmatched junction nucleotides: 9. DNA for the CDR3: TGTGCCAGCAGGGATCTAGCGGGGGGGCCCCACTACAATGAGCAGTTCTTC. It yields the protein CASRDLAGGPHYNEQFF.

The chain has TRBV5-6 and TRBJ2-4; 10 bases align to TRBD1. The CDR3 length is 15 residues. V shed 4 bases, J shed 3 bases, and the junction held 4 bases outside the gene matches. Germline V gene data show CDR1 as SGHDT and CDR2 as YYEEEE. CDR3 sequence (DNA): TGTGCCAGCAGCGTAGGGGACAGGGGCAAAAACATTCAGTACTTC. Translation: CASSVGDRGKNIQYF.

J is TRBJ2-7 and V is TRBV6-1; tentative D call: TRBD1 (6 bases). The CDR3 spans 13 residues. With 4 bases removed from V and 3 bases from J, the gap between germline ends came to 10 bases. The germline V gene has CDR1 MNHNS and CDR2 SASEGT. The CDR3 sequence is CASSAWDNYEQYF. CDR3 nucleotide sequence: TGTGCCAGCAGTGCTTGGGACAACTACGAGCAGTACTTC.

This clonotype is a singleton in its sample. This sequence joins TRBV14 and TRBJ2-1; no clear D gene. The length of the CDR3 is 15 residues. Per the germline V gene, CDR1 is SGHDN and CDR2 is FVKESK. V was pared by 0 bases and J by 10 bases, with 16 bases between. Here the CDR3 DNA reads TGTGCCAGCAGCCAAGATCTAGAAAGCTCAACCGAGCAGTTCTTC. The encoded protein is CASSQDLESSTEQFF. Using reference TRBV14 and TRBJ2-1 for the parts outside the CDR3, the full variable domain is EAGVTQFPSHSVIEKGQTVTLRCDPISGHDNLYWYRRVMGKEIKFLLHFVKESKQDESGMPNNRFLAERTGGTYSTLKVQPAELEDSGVYFCASSQDLESSTEQFFGPGTRLTVL.

The chain links TRBV20-1 to TRBJ1-1; D is uncertain. Trimming took 4 bases from V and 4 from J, leaving 13 bases between them. This CDR3 has 13 residues. Germline values: CDR1 DFQATT, CDR2 SNEGSKA (reference sequence). CDR3 amino acids: CSAKTVGSTEAFF. CDR3 DNA sequence: TGCAGTGCTAAAACGGTGGGGTCCACTGAAGCTTTCTTT.

Notes on this clonotype: With a much larger clone just one base away, this may be a read error. The genes are TRBV12-3 or TRBV12-4 and TRBJ1-5; D is ambiguous. This CDR3 is 14 amino acids long. The CDR3 spells CARSLTTSGQPQHF. The CDR3 DNA reads TGTGCCCGCAGTTTAACTACCTCCGGTCAGCCCCAGCATTTT.